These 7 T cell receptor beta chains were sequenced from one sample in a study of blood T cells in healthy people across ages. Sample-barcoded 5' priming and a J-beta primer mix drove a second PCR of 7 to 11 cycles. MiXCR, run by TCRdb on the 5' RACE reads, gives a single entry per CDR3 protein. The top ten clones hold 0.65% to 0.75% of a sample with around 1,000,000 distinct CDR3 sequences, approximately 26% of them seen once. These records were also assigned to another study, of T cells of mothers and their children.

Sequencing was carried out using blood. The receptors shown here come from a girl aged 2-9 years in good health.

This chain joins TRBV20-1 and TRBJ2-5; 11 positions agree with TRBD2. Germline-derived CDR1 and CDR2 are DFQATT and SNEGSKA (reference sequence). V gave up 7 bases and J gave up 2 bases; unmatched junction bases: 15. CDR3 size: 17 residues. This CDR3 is CSGYRIQGLAEQETQYF. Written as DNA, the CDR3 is TGCAGTGGTTACCGCATTCAGGGACTAGCGGAACAAGAGACCCAGTACTTC.

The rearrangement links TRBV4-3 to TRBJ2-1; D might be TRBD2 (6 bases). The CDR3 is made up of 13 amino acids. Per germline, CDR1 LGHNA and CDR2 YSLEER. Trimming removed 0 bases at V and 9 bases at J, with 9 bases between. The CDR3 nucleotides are TGCGCCAGCAGCCAAGATAACGGGGGTGAGCAGTTCTTC. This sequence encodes CASSQDNGGEQFF.

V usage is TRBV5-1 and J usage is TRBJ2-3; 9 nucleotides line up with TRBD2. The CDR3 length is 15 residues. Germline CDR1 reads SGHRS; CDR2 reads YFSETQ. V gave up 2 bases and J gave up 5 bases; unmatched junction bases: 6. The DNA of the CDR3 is TGCGCCAGCAGCTTCCGCGGGAGGGCTTTAGATACGCAGTATTTT. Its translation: CASSFRGRALDTQYF.

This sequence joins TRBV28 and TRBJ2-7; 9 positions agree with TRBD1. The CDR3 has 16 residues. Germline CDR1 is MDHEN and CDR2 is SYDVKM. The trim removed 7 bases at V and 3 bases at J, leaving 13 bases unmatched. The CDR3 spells CASTPGDRDFLYEQYF. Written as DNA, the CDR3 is TGTGCCAGCACCCCAGGGGACAGGGACTTTCTCTACGAGCAGTACTTC.

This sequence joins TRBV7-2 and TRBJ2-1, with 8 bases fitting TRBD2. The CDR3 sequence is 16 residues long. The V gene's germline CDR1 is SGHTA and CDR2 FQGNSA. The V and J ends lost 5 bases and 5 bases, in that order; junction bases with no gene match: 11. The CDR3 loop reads CASSGGGGRRDNEQFF. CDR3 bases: TGTGCCAGCAGCGGCGGTGGCGGGAGGCGGGACAATGAGCAGTTCTTC.

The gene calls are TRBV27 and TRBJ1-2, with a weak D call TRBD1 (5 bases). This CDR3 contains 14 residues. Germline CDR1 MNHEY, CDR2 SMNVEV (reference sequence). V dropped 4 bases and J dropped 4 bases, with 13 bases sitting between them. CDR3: CASSYAGAVYGYTF. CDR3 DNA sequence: TGTGCCAGCAGTTATGCTGGGGCGGTCTATGGCTACACCTTC.

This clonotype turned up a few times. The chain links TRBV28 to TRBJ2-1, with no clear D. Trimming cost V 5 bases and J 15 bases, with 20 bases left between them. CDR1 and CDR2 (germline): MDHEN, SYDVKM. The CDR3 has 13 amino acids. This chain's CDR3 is CASSPPATSLGFF. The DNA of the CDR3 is TGTGCCAGCAGTCCACCTGCAACCTCTCTTGGGTTCTTC.